The rows below give T cell receptor beta chains drawn from one sample of a study of lymphopenia after photon versus proton radiotherapy. Data came from immunoSEQ multiplex PCR; TCRdb stores just in-frame clones and leaves some out. The sample includes 23,000 or so clones, over 80% of them seen just once. The specimen was peripheral blood, collected from a patient treated with photon-based radiotherapy. These receptors were taken from a man in his forties or fifties with gastric cancer. The CDR3 runs from the conserved cysteine through the conserved F or W. D genes are given only for firm matches. Not every row has a clone size; where given, it reads once, few, many or a size class.

v_gene,abundance,j_gene,d_gene,CDR3aa,CDR3nt
TRBV2,NA,TRBJ1-2,NA,CASSEAAGSYYGYTF,TGTGCCAGCAGTGAAGCTGCGGGATCCTACTATGGCTACACCTTC
TRBV30,NA,TRBJ1-1,TRBD1,CAWSVRTWTGGGGTEAFF,TGTGCCTGGAGTGTACGTACCTGGACAGGGGGCGGTGGCACTGAAGCTTTCTTT
TRBV18,NA,TRBJ2-5,NA,CASSPFGETQYF,TGTGCCAGCTCCCCTTTTGGGGAGACCCAGTACTTC
TRBV7-6,NA,TRBJ1-1,NA,CASSSDMNTEAFF,TGTGCCAGCAGCTCCGACATGAACACTGAAGCTTTCTTT
TRBV27,NA,TRBJ1-4,NA,CASSRGRENEKLFF,TGTGCCAGCAGTAGGGGTAGGGAAAATGAAAAACTGTTTTTT
TRBV7-3,NA,TRBJ2-5,TRBD1,CASSRTGFGETQYF,TGTGCCAGCAGCCGGACAGGGTTCGGGGAGACCCAGTACTTC
TRBV5-4,NA,TRBJ2-3,TRBD2,CASSLAGSGPTDTQYF,TGTGCCAGCAGCTTGGCCGGTAGCGGGCCCACAGATACGCAGTATTTT
TRBV2,NA,TRBJ1-5,NA,CASSLTGISNQPQHF,TGTGCCAGCAGTCTAACAGGGATTAGCAATCAGCCCCAGCATTTT
TRBV7-9,NA,TRBJ1-5,NA,CASSLEGGNQPQHF,TGTGCCAGCAGCTTAGAGGGCGGCAATCAGCCCCAGCATTTT
TRBV7-2,NA,TRBJ2-1,NA,CASSVAVEQFF,TGTGCCAGCAGCGTAGCCGTTGAGCAGTTCTTC
TRBV21-1,NA,TRBJ1-4,NA,CASSTRQGANEKLFF,TGTGCCAGCAGCACCCGACAGGGGGCGAATGAAAAACTGTTTTTT
TRBV7-8,NA,TRBJ1-1,NA,CASSLERPGTEAFF,TGTGCCAGCAGCTTAGAGAGGCCGGGGACTGAAGCTTTCTTT
TRBV6-4,NA,TRBJ2-3,NA,CATRRAGEQDTQYF,TGTGCCACCCGACGGGCAGGGGAGCAAGATACGCAGTATTTT
TRBV6-6,NA,TRBJ1-5,NA,CASSPLAGEGHF,TGTGCCAGCAGCCCCCTGGCAGGGGAGGGACATTTT
TRBV25-1,NA,TRBJ2-7,TRBD1,CASSESETGGYEQYF,TGTGCCAGCAGTGAATCGGAAACAGGGGGCTACGAGCAGTACTTC
TRBV6-1,NA,TRBJ1-1,TRBD1,CASSWDRGTEAFF,TGTGCCAGCAGTTGGGACAGGGGGACTGAAGCTTTCTTT
TRBV6-5,NA,TRBJ1-5,NA,CGVSKYSNQPQHF,TGTGGGGTTTCGAAGTATAGCAATCAGCCCCAGCATTTT
TRBV28,NA,TRBJ1-1,NA,CASRDQSTEAFF,TGTGCCAGCAGGGATCAGAGCACTGAAGCTTTCTTT
TRBV19,once,TRBJ1-2,TRBD1,CASSITGGDYGYTF,TGTGCCAGTAGTATTACAGGGGGCGACTATGGCTACACCTTC
TRBV7-6,NA,TRBJ2-7,NA,CASSPAGTYEQYF,TGCGCCAGCAGCCCGGCGGGGACCTACGAGCAGTACTTC
TRBV5-1,NA,TRBJ2-7,TRBD1,CASSPQGLSSYEQYF,TGCGCCAGCAGCCCACAGGGGTTGAGCTCCTACGAGCAGTACTTC
TRBV4-2,NA,TRBJ1-2,TRBD1,CASSQDGQGRGYGYTF,TGTGCCAGCAGCCAAGATGGACAGGGGCGAGGGTATGGCTACACCTTC
TRBV9,NA,TRBJ1-6,NA,CASSVDSYNSPLHF,TGTGCCAGCAGCGTTGACTCCTATAATTCACCCCTCCACTTT
TRBV6-1,NA,TRBJ2-3,TRBD1,CASSARQGDTQYF,TGTGCCAGCAGTGCCAGACAGGGAGATACGCAGTATTTT
TRBV5-1,NA,TRBJ2-1,TRBD2,CASSFSSSGGYNEQFF,TGCGCCAGCAGCTTTAGTTCTAGCGGGGGTTACAATGAGCAGTTCTTC
TRBV4-1,NA,TRBJ1-2,NA,CASSHRQASNYGYTF,TGCGCCAGCAGCCATAGACAGGCGTCTAACTATGGCTACACCTTC
TRBV4-3,NA,TRBJ1-1,TRBD1,CASSPTLTGRTEAFF,TGCGCCAGCAGCCCGACTTTGACAGGGAGAACTGAAGCTTTCTTT
TRBV2,NA,TRBJ2-5,TRBD1,CASSKRTGGETQYF,TGTGCCAGCAGTAAACGGACAGGGGGTGAGACCCAGTACTTC
TRBV2,NA,TRBJ1-5,NA,CASSEGDNNQPQHF,TGTGCCAGCAGTGAAGGCGATAACAATCAGCCCCAGCATTTT
TRBV9,few,TRBJ1-5,NA,CASSVGIGQPQHF,TGTGCCAGCAGCGTGGGGATCGGTCAGCCCCAGCATTTT
TRBV27,NA,TRBJ2-2,NA,CASSLISGVAGELFF,TGTGCCAGCAGTTTGATATCGGGCGTGGCCGGGGAGCTGTTTTTT
TRBV19,NA,TRBJ1-2,NA,CATLRAGNYGYTF,TGTGCCACCCTACGGGCGGGGAACTATGGCTACACCTTC
TRBV6-1,NA,TRBJ2-2,TRBD1,CASSEYRGRIVTGELFF,TGTGCCAGCAGTGAGTACAGGGGGCGTATTGTTACCGGGGAGCTGTTTTTT
TRBV12-5,NA,TRBJ1-2,NA,CASGLASSLDRYTF,TGTGCTAGTGGTTTGGCTTCCTCGTTGGATCGCTACACCTTC
TRBV5-1,NA,TRBJ1-5,NA,CASSFRGEGQPQHF,TGCGCCAGCAGCTTTAGAGGGGAAGGGCAGCCCCAGCATTTT
TRBV25-1,once,TRBJ2-2,NA,CASSGPGELFF,TGTGCCAGCAGTGGTCCCGGGGAGCTGTTTTTT
TRBV7-2,NA,TRBJ1-5,NA,CASSLSVQSNQPQHF,TGTGCCAGCAGCTTATCTGTCCAAAGCAATCAGCCCCAGCATTTT
TRBV30,NA,TRBJ1-6,NA,CAWSVQRASPLHF,TGTGCCTGGAGTGTACAAAGGGCTTCACCCCTCCACTTT
TRBV19,NA,TRBJ2-2,TRBD1,CASSRDRGTINTGELFF,TGTGCCAGTAGTAGGGACAGGGGTACGATTAACACCGGGGAGCTGTTTTTT
TRBV5-1,once,TRBJ1-3,NA,CASSLGVSGNTIYF,TGCGCCAGCAGCTTGGGGGTCTCTGGAAACACCATATATTTT
TRBV19,NA,TRBJ1-3,NA,CASSIDGGLSGNTIYF,TGTGCCAGTAGTATAGATGGAGGCCTCTCTGGAAACACCATATATTTT
TRBV6-5,NA,TRBJ2-3,NA,CASSSPKTGEDTQYF,TGTGCCAGCAGCTCACCCAAGACTGGAGAAGATACGCAGTATTTT
TRBV11-3,NA,TRBJ1-1,TRBD1,CASSLEHRGTEAFF,TGTGCCAGCAGCTTAGAGCACAGGGGAACTGAAGCTTTCTTT
TRBV30,once,TRBJ2-7,NA,CAWSAQKFYEQYF,TGTGCCTGGAGTGCTCAGAAGTTTTACGAGCAGTACTTC
TRBV6-5,NA,TRBJ2-1,NA,CASSYLGPDNEQFF,TGTGCCAGCAGTTACCTAGGACCGGACAATGAGCAGTTCTTC
TRBV9,NA,TRBJ1-3,NA,CASSPGLTSGNTIYF,TGTGCCAGCAGCCCCGGACTGACCTCTGGAAACACCATATATTTT
TRBV2,NA,TRBJ2-7,TRBD1,CASSEAGDRAYEQYF,TGTGCCAGCAGTGAAGCGGGAGACAGGGCCTACGAGCAGTACTTC
TRBV10-3,NA,TRBJ1-5,TRBD1,CAIRDREHQPQHF,TGTGCCATCAGGGACAGGGAGCATCAGCCCCAGCATTTT
TRBV15,NA,TRBJ2-7,NA,CATSRDTGLYEQYF,TGTGCCACCAGCAGAGATACAGGTCTCTACGAGCAGTACTTC
TRBV4-3,NA,TRBJ1-1,NA,CASSQEISWTDEAFF,TGCGCCAGCAGCCAAGAGATTTCCTGGACAGATGAAGCTTTCTTT
TRBV13,NA,TRBJ1-2,TRBD1,CASSSWTGNYGYTF,TGTGCCAGCAGCTCCTGGACAGGGAACTATGGCTACACCTTC
TRBV5-1,NA,TRBJ1-6,NA,CASMADNSPLHF,TGCGCCAGCATGGCAGATAATTCACCCCTCCACTTT
TRBV6-1,NA,TRBJ2-2,NA,CASSSFPNTGELFF,TGTGCCAGCAGTTCGTTCCCAAACACCGGGGAGCTGTTTTTT
TRBV5-1,NA,TRBJ1-4,NA,CASSLQGASEKLFF,TGCGCCAGCAGCTTGCAGGGTGCGAGTGAAAAACTGTTTTTT